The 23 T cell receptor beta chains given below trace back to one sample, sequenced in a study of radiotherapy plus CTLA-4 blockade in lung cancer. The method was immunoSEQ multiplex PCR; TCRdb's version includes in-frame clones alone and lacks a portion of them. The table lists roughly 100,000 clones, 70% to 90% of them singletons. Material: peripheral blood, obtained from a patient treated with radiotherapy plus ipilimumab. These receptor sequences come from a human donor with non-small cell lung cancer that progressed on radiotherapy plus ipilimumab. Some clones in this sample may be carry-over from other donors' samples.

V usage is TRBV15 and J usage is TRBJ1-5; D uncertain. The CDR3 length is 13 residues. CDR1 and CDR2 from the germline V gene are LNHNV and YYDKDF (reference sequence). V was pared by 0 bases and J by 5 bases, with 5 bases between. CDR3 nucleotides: TGTGCCACCAGCAGAGACGGGGATCAGCCCCAGCATTTT. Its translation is CATSRDGDQPQHF.

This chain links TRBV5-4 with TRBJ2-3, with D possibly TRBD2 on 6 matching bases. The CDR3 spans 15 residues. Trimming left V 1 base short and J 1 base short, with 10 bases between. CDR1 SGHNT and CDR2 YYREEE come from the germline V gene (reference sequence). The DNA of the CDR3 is TGTGCCAGCAGCTTGCTGGAGGGAGGCACAGATACGCAGTATTTT. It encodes CASSLLEGGTDTQYF. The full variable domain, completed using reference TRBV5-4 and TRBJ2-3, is ETGVTQSPTHLIKTRGQQVTLRCSSQSGHNTVSWYQQALGQGPQFIFQYYREEENGRGNFPPRFSGLQFPNYSSELNVNALELDDSALYLCASSLLEGGTDTQYFGPGTRLTVL.

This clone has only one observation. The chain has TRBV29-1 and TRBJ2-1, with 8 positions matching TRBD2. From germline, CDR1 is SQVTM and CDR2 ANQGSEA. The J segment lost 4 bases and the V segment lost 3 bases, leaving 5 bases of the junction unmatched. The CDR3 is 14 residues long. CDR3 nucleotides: TGCAGCGTTGACGGGAGGGACGCTTACAATGAGCAGTTCTTC. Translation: CSVDGRDAYNEQFF.

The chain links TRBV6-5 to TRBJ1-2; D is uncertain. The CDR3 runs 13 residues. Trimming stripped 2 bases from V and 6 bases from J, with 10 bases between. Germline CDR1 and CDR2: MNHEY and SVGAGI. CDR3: CASSYAGSHGYTF. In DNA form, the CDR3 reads TGTGCCAGCAGTTACGCCGGGTCCCATGGCTACACCTTC.

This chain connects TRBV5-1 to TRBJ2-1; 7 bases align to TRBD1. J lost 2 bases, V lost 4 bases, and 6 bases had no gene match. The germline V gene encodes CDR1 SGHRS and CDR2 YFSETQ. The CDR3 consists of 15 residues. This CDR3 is CASSLGQDPYNEQFF. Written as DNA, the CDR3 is TGCGCCAGCAGCCTAGGACAGGACCCCTACAATGAGCAGTTCTTC.

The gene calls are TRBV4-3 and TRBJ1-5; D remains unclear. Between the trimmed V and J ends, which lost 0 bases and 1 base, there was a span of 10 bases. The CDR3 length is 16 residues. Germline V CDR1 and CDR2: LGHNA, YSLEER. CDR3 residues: CASSQEAGGSNQPQHF. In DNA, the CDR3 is TGCGCCAGCAGCCAAGAGGCAGGTGGAAGCAATCAGCCCCAGCATTTT.

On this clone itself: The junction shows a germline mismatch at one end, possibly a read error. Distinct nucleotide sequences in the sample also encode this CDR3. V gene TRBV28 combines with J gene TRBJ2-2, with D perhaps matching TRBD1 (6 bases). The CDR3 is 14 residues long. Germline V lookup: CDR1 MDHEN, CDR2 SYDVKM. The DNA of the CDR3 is TGCGCCAGCAGTTTGGGGGCAGGGACCGGGGAGCTGTTTTTT. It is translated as CASSLGAGTGELFF. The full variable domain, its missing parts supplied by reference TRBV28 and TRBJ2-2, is DVKVTQSSRYLVKRTGEKVFLECVQDMDHENMFWYRQDPGLGLRLIYFSYDVKMKEKGDIPEGYSVSREKKERFSLILESASTNQTSMYLCASSLGAGTGELFFGEGSRLTVL.

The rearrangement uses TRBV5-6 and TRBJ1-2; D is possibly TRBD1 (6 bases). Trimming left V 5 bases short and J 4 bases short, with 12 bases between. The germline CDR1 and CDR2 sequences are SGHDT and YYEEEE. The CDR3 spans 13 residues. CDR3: CASSKGHPYGYTF. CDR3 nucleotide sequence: TGTGCCAGCAGTAAGGGACACCCCTATGGCTACACCTTC.

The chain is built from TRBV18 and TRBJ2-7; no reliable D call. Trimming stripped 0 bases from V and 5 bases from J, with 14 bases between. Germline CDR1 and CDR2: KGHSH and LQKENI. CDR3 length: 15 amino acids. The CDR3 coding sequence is TGTGCCAGCTCACCACCCTTTGGAATCTTCCACGAGCAGTACTTC. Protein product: CASSPPFGIFHEQYF.

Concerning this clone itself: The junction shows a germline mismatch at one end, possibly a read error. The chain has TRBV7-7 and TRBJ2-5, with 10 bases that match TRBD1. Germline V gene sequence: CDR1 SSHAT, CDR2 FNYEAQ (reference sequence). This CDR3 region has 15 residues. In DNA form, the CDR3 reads TGTGCTAGCAGGAAACGGACAGGGGGAGAGGAGACCCAGTACTTC. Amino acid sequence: CASRKRTGGEETQYF.

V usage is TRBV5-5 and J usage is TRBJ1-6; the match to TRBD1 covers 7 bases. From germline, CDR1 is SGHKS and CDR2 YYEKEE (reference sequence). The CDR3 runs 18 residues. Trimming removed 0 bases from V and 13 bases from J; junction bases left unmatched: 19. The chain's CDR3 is CASSLGSRDRLYSPPLHF. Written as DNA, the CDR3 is TGTGCCAGCAGCTTGGGATCCCGGGACAGATTATATTCACCGCCCCTCCACTTT.

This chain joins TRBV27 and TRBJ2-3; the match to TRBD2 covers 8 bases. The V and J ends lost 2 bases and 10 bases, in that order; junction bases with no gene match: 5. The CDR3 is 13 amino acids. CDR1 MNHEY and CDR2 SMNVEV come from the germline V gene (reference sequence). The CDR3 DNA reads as TGTGCCAGCAGTTTAGGACTGGGACTAGCGCAGTATTTT. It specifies CASSLGLGLAQYF.

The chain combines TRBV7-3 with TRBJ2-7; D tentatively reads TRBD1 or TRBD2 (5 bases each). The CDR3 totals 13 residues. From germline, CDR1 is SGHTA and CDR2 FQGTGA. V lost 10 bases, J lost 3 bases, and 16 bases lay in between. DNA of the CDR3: TGTGCCACCCACCGGGACGGAGTCTACGAGCAGTACTTC. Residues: CATHRDGVYEQYF.

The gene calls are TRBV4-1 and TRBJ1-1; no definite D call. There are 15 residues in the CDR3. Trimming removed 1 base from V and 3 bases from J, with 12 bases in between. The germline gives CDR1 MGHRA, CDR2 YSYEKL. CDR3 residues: CASSQGWRRYTEAFF. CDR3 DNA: TGCGCCAGCAGCCAAGGGTGGAGGAGGTACACTGAAGCTTTCTTT.

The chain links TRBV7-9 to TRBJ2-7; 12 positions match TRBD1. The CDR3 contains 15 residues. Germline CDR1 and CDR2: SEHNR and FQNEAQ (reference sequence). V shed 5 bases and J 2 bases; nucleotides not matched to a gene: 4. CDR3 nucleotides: TGTGCCAGCAGCCGGGACAGGGGGCAGACCTACGAGCAGTACTTC. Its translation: CASSRDRGQTYEQYF.

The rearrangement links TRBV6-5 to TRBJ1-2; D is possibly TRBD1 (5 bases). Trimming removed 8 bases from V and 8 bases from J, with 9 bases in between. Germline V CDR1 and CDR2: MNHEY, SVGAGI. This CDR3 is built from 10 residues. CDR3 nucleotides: TGTGCCAGCGGGCAGGGCGGCTACACCTTC. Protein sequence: CASGQGGYTF.

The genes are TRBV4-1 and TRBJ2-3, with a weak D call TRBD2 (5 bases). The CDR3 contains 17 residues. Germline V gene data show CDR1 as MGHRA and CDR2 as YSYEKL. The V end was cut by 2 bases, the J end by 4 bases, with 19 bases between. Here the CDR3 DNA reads TGCGCCAGCAGCCAAAACAGCCCGAGGGATCGGGCAGATACGCAGTATTTT. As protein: CASSQNSPRDRADTQYF.

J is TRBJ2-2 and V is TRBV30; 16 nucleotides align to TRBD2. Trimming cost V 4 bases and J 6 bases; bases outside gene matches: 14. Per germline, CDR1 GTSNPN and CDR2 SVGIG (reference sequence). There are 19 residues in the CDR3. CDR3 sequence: CAWTRSGTSGGVLAGELFF. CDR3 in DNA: TGTGCCTGGACACGCTCCGGGACTAGCGGGGGGGTCCTTGCCGGGGAGCTGTTTTTT.

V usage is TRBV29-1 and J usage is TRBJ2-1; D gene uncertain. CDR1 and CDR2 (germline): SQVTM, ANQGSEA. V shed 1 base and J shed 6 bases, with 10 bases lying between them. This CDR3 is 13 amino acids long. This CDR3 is CSVEGFDGNEQFF. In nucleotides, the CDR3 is TGCAGCGTTGAAGGTTTTGATGGCAATGAGCAGTTCTTC.

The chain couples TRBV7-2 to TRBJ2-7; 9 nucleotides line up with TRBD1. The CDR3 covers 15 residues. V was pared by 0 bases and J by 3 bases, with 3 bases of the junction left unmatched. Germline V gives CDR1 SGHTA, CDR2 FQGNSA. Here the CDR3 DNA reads TGTGCCAGCAGCTTAGCCGGACAGGGGAGCTACGAGCAGTACTTC. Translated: CASSLAGQGSYEQYF.

CDR3 DNA sequence: TGTGCCAGCAGCCCCGCAGCGGGCCGCCAGCATTTT. It specifies CASSPAAGRQHF. The chain is built from TRBV28 and TRBJ1-5; D uncertain. V dropped 6 bases and J dropped 12 bases, with 15 bases sitting between them. Germline CDR1 MDHEN, CDR2 SYDVKM. CDR3 length equals 12 residues.

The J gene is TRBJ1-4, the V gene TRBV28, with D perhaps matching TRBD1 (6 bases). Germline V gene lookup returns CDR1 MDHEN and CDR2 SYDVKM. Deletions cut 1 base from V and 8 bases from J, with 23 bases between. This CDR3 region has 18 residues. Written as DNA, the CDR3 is TGTGCCAGCAGTTTATTCATCGAAGAGACAGGCCAAGAAGAAAAACTGTTTTTT. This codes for CASSLFIEETGQEEKLFF.

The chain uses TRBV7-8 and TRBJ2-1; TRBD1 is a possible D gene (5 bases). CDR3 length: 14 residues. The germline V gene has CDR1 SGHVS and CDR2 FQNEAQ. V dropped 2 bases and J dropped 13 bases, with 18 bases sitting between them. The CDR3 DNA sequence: TGTGCCAGCAGCTTATTAGGTGGTCGACAGACACAGTTCTTC. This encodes CASSLLGGRQTQFF.